This T cell receptor (beta chain) appears in the sequencing data of a study of blood T cell repertoires in COVID-19. Study as a whole: COVID-19 samples collected from the United States, Italy and Spain covered acute and convalescent phases. T cells, B-cell-depleted T cells, or PBMCs supplied cDNA or gDNA.

After removal of 5 bases from V and 8 bases from J, the junction contained 10 bases not matched to a gene. Germline-derived CDR1 and CDR2 are SGHAT and FQNNGV. The CDR3 spans 15 residues. Authors' data handling: The assay estimated nucleated cells by amplifying reference gene primers. The table came from immunoSEQ multiplex PCR; TCRdb's copy has only in-frame clones and leaves some out. For V, J and clone size, that table is used; D and trimming come from the DNA. This table holds approximately 210,000 clones, 84% found once. This receptor was obtained from a woman in her seventies with active or convalescent COVID-19. Specimen: peripheral blood. The chain links TRBV11-2 to TRBJ1-4; 8 nucleotides match TRBD1. For the CDR3, the DNA is TGTGCCAGCAGCCCAATCAGGGGGCTGGGCGAAAAACTGTTTTTT. Amino acids: CASSPIRGLGEKLFF.